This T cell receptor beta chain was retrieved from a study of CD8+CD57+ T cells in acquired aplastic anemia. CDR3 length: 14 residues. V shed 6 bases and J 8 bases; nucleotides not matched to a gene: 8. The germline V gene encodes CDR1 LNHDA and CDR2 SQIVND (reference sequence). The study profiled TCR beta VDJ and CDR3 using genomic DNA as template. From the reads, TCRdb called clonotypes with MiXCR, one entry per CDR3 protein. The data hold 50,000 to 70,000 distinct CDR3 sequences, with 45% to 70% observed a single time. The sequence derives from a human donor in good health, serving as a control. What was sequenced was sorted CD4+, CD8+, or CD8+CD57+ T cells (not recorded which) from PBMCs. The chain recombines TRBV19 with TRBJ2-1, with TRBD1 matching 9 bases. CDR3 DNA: TGTGCCAGTAGCTCGTGGGACAGGGAGGATGAGCAGTTCTTC. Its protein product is CASSSWDREDEQFF. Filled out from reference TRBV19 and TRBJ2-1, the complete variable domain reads DGGITQSPKYLFRKEGQNVTLSCEQNLNHDAMYWYRQDPGQGLRLIYYSQIVNDFQKGDIAEGYSVSREKKESFPLTVTSAQKNPTAFYLCASSSWDREDEQFFGPGTRLTVL.